A single sample gave rise to the 32 T cell receptor beta chains below, sequenced in a study of cytomegalovirus exposure and HLA in healthy donors. PCR employed 60 Vbeta and 13 Jbeta primers. Profiling relied on immunoSEQ multiplex PCR, and the TCRdb table lists in-frame clones only, not all of them. The top ten hold around 1.6% of the sample, which has more than 150,000 clones, around 80% seen once. Material for sequencing was PBMCs. The receptors were sampled from a man aged 18 to 30 in good health and CMV-seronegative.

V gene TRBV2 combines with J gene TRBJ1-3; D is uncertain. The CDR3 length is 14 residues. Germline loops: CDR1 SNHLY, CDR2 FYNNEI. The V gene lost 8 bases and the J gene lost 0 bases, with 11 bases spanning the gap. In DNA, the CDR3 is TGTGCCAGCTCGAGGCGATACTCTGGAAACACCATATATTTT. Translation: CASSRRYSGNTIYF.

This clone has just one count. The chain carries TRBV5-4 and TRBJ2-1; 7 positions agree with TRBD2. Germline V gives CDR1 SGHNT, CDR2 YYREEE (reference sequence). This CDR3 has 16 amino acids. J lost 0 bases, V lost 0 bases, and 3 bases had no gene match. The CDR3 region has the DNA TGTGCCAGCAGCTTGGCCGGCGGGAGCTCCTACAATGAGCAGTTCTTC. Translated, it gives CASSLAGGSSYNEQFF.

V usage is TRBV2 and J usage is TRBJ1-1, with a weak D call TRBD1 (5 bases). Germline V gene lookup returns CDR1 SNHLY and CDR2 FYNNEI. This CDR3 has 13 amino acids. The ends were cut back, 7 bases at V and 1 base at J, with 10 bases in the middle. The CDR3: CASNRQSNTEAFF. As DNA, the CDR3 is TGTGCCAGCAACCGACAGTCGAACACTGAAGCTTTCTTT.

The rearrangement uses TRBV27 and TRBJ1-1; D is perhaps TRBD1 (6 bases). Between the trimmed V and J ends, which lost 3 bases and 1 base, there was a span of 9 bases. The germline V gene has CDR1 MNHEY and CDR2 SMNVEV (reference sequence). This CDR3 has 14 residues. The chain's CDR3 is CASSFLTGNTEAFF. For the CDR3, the DNA is TGTGCCAGCAGTTTCCTGACAGGGAACACTGAAGCTTTCTTT.

The chain uses TRBV21-1 and TRBJ2-6; the table's D gene call, TRBD1, was not cross checked with the DNA. TRBV21-1 is a known pseudogene. The CDR3 has 17 residues. CDR3 sequence (DNA): TGTGCCAGCGGAACCGGACAGGGGGCGCCTGGGGCCAACGTCCTGACTTTC. Translation gives CASGTGQGAPGANVLTF.

The rearrangement joins TRBV30 to TRBJ2-7; TRBD1 matches at 7 bases. This CDR3 has 15 amino acids. Germline CDR1 GTSNPN, CDR2 SVGIG (reference sequence). The V and J ends lost 0 bases and 0 bases, in that order; junction bases with no gene match: 5. CDR3 DNA: TGTGCCTGGAGTGTAGCGACAGGGCCCTCCTACGAGCAGTACTTC. This gives the protein CAWSVATGPSYEQYF. Drawing the rest from reference TRBV30 and TRBJ2-7, the complete variable domain is SQTIHQWPATLVQPVGSPLSLECTVEGTSNPNLYWYRQAAGRGLQLLFYSVGIGQISSEVPQNLSASRPQDRQFILSSKKLLLSDSGFYLCAWSVATGPSYEQYFGPGTRLTVT.

The chain has TRBV7-9 and TRBJ1-2, with D unresolved. The CDR3 spans 13 residues. V shed 3 bases and J shed 5 bases, with 10 bases lying between them. Germline V CDR1 and CDR2: SEHNR, FQNEAQ (reference sequence). Here the CDR3 DNA reads TGTGCCAGCAGCTTCTTGTATAGTTATGGCTACACCTTC. This codes for CASSFLYSYGYTF.

This chain links TRBV6-1 with TRBJ1-1; tentatively, D is TRBD1 (5 bases). The CDR3 extends over 14 amino acids. The germline V gene encodes CDR1 MNHNS and CDR2 SASEGT. V gave up 3 bases and J gave up 5 bases, with 13 bases separating them. CDR3 DNA sequence: TGTGCCAGCAGTGAGATCCGGGGGGAAACTGAAGCTTTCTTT. Its protein product is CASSEIRGETEAFF.

The rearrangement joins TRBV19 to TRBJ1-4, with D possibly matching TRBD1 (6 bases). Germline assignment: CDR1 LNHDA and CDR2 SQIVND (reference sequence). V gave up 6 bases and J gave up 6 bases, with 11 bases separating them. CDR3 length equals 13 residues. The CDR3 DNA reads TGTGCCAGTAGAAGGGGACAAGATGAAAAACTGTTTTTT. This codes for CASRRGQDEKLFF.

The chain couples TRBV11-2 to TRBJ1-1; D is uncertain. CDR3 length: 13 residues. Germline V gene lookup returns CDR1 SGHAT and CDR2 FQNNGV. Trimming pared 1 base from V and 1 base from J, leaving 4 bases between. The CDR3 DNA reads as TGTGCCAGCAGCTTAGGACAGAACACTGAAGCTTTCTTT. Protein product: CASSLGQNTEAFF.

The chain couples TRBV28 to TRBJ2-3; 8 bases match TRBD1. CDR3 size: 13 residues. In germline, CDR1 is MDHEN, CDR2 SYDVKM. V trimming: 6 bases; J trimming: 7 bases; junction bases outside the gene matches: 6. CDR3 region: CASRGTGVNTQYF. The CDR3 DNA reads as TGTGCCAGCAGAGGGACAGGTGTAAATACGCAGTATTTT.

The chain links TRBV27 to TRBJ1-1; D may be TRBD1 (5 bases). V lost 5 bases to trimming and J lost 5 bases, with 15 bases between them. This CDR3 spans 14 amino acids. Germline CDR1 MNHEY, CDR2 SMNVEV (reference sequence). The CDR3 bases are TGTGCCAGCAGTCCTGGGGGGGGGAGAACTGAAGCTTTCTTT. Translation gives CASSPGGGRTEAFF.

The chain links TRBV28 to TRBJ2-7; D gene unclear. CDR1 is MDHEN and CDR2 is SYDVKM in the germline V gene. The CDR3 covers 14 residues. V gave up 3 bases and J gave up 2 bases, with 11 bases separating them. CDR3 sequence: CASSFLGQTYEQYF. In nucleotides, the CDR3 is TGTGCCAGCAGTTTTTTGGGCCAAACCTACGAGCAGTACTTC.

The V call is TRBV10-3, the J call TRBJ2-7; TRBD1 matches 10 bases. CDR1 is ENHRY, CDR2 SYGVKD, per germline. The ends lost 10 bases at V and 0 bases at J; junction bases unmatched: 6. CDR3 length: 14 amino acids. The CDR3: CATAGTGDSYEQYF. In nucleotides, the CDR3 is TGTGCCACCGCCGGGACAGGGGACTCCTACGAGCAGTACTTC.

The chain recombines TRBV5-6 with TRBJ1-1; no firm D call. The CDR3 is 13 amino acids. CDR1 is SGHDT, CDR2 YYEEEE, per germline. V gave up 2 bases and J gave up 6 bases, with 11 bases separating them. The CDR3 protein is CASSLTGPSEAFF. CDR3 DNA: TGTGCCAGCAGCTTAACGGGTCCCTCTGAAGCTTTCTTT.

The rearrangement uses TRBV5-1 and TRBJ2-7; TRBD2 aligns across 8 bases. This CDR3 spans 15 amino acids. CDR1 and CDR2 from the germline V gene are SGHRS and YFSETQ. V was clipped by 4 bases and J by 2 bases; unmatched bases: 8. The CDR3 spells CASSLSGGATYEQYF. The CDR3, as DNA: TGCGCCAGCAGCCTGAGCGGGGGCGCCACCTACGAGCAGTACTTC.

The chain links TRBV6-1 to TRBJ1-1; no firm D call. CDR3 size: 11 residues. V was clipped by 6 bases and J by 3 bases, with 5 bases between them. CDR1 MNHNS and CDR2 SASEGT come from the germline V gene. The CDR3 region is CASRLDTEAFF. The CDR3 DNA follows: TGTGCCAGCAGACTCGACACTGAAGCTTTCTTT.

The genes are TRBV9 and TRBJ1-1; D call uncertain. CDR1 SGDLS and CDR2 YYNGEE come from the germline V gene. The CDR3 is 16 amino acids. V lost 0 bases and J 2 bases, leaving 14 bases between the germline ends. Written as DNA, the CDR3 is TGTGCCAGCAGCGTAGTTACCGCTGGTACAAACACTGAAGCTTTCTTT. It codes for CASSVVTAGTNTEAFF.

The chain combines TRBV5-8 with TRBJ1-5; TRBD1 matches at 8 bases. This CDR3 has 13 residues. V dropped 4 bases and J dropped 7; count of bases not matched to a gene: 4. Germline loops: CDR1 SGHTS, CDR2 YDEGEE. This CDR3 reads CASSRDRGQPQHF. The CDR3 DNA is TGTGCCAGCAGCCGTGACAGGGGCCAGCCCCAGCATTTT.

This sequence joins TRBV5-6 and TRBJ1-1; D is uncertain. This CDR3 is 13 amino acids long. V dropped 4 bases and J dropped 4 bases, with 11 bases sitting between them. CDR1 and CDR2 from the germline V gene are SGHDT and YYEEEE. Written as DNA, the CDR3 is TGTGCCAGCAGCCCTGCAGTTGCCACTGAAGCTTTCTTT. Its protein product is CASSPAVATEAFF.

This clone was counted only a few times. This sequence joins TRBV28 and TRBJ2-7; the match to TRBD2 covers 8 bases. Trimming at V came to 2 bases and at J to 2 bases, leaving 8 bases not matched to a gene. CDR1 MDHEN and CDR2 SYDVKM come from the germline V gene. This CDR3 spans 16 amino acids. The CDR3 sequence: CASSLLRGGPTYEQYF. DNA for the CDR3: TGTGCCAGCAGTTTACTACGGGGGGGACCAACCTACGAGCAGTACTTC.

V usage is TRBV7-6 and J usage is TRBJ2-1, with 13 bases aligning to TRBD2. Germline loops: CDR1 SGHVS, CDR2 FNYEAQ. The CDR3 has 17 amino acids. V lost 2 bases to trimming and J lost 7 bases; unmatched junction nucleotides: 8. The CDR3 DNA is TGTGCCAGCAGCTTACCCCGACTAGCGGGAGGTTCGAATGAGCAGTTCTTC. As protein: CASSLPRLAGGSNEQFF.

Concerning this clone: A read error may produce the germline difference seen at one junction end. V gene TRBV9 combines with J gene TRBJ2-1; 7 positions match TRBD2. Germline loops: CDR1 SGDLS, CDR2 YYNGEE. The CDR3 contains 15 residues. The CDR3 loop is CASSVGRGSYSEQFF. CDR3 nucleotide sequence: TGTGCCAGCAGCGTAGGGCGGGGGAGCTACAGTGAGCAGTTCTTC.

CDR3 in DNA: TGTGCCAGCAGCATCGGGGGAAGGTCTGGAAACACCATATATTTT. Amino acids: CASSIGGRSGNTIYF. This chain joins TRBV6-5 and TRBJ1-3; D is perhaps TRBD1 (5 bases). CDR3 length equals 15 residues. Germline CDR1 reads MNHEY; CDR2 reads SVGAGI. V was clipped by 6 bases and J by 1 base, with 13 bases between them.

This clone was detected a few times. The chain links TRBV5-5 to TRBJ1-5; D uncertain. Trimming took off 0 bases at V and 4 bases at J, with 8 bases between the two ends. The CDR3 length is 14 residues. Germline CDR1 is SGHKS and CDR2 is YYEKEE (reference sequence). The CDR3 protein is CASSLVSRNQPQHF. The CDR3 nucleotides read TGTGCCAGCAGCTTGGTTTCCCGGAATCAGCCCCAGCATTTT.

The table lists this clone with a few counts. One junction end disagrees with the germline gene, perhaps due to a read error. The chain joins TRBV11-3 to TRBJ2-5; TRBD1 might be the D (5 bases). CDR1 is SGHNT, CDR2 YENEEA, per germline. CDR3 length: 13 amino acids. CDR3 region: CASSLGAQETQYF. The CDR3 DNA follows: TGTGCCAGCAGTTTAGGGGCGCAAGAGACCCAGTACTTC. The variable domain in full, completed from reference TRBV11-3 and TRBJ2-5, reads EAGVVQSPRYKIIEKKQPVAFWCNPISGHNTLYWYLQNLGQGPELLIRYENEEAVDDSQLPKDRFSAERLKGVDSTLKIQPAELGDSAVYLCASSLGAQETQYFGPGTRLLVL.

The DNA for the CDR3 is TGTGCCAGCAGCTTGGGACGGTCCGGGGAGACCCAGTACTTC. The encoded protein is CASSLGRSGETQYF. J is TRBJ2-5 and V is TRBV5-8; D unclear. The CDR3 length is 14 residues. Trimming took 0 bases from V and 5 from J, leaving 11 bases between them. CDR1 and CDR2 from the germline V gene are SGHTS and YDEGEE.

The J gene is TRBJ1-4, the V gene TRBV27, with D perhaps matching TRBD1 (5 bases). V dropped 3 bases and J dropped 8 bases, with 10 bases sitting between them. Germline V gene sequence: CDR1 MNHEY, CDR2 SMNVEV (reference sequence). This CDR3 contains 13 residues. The CDR3 region has the DNA TGTGCCAGCAGTTTCCAGGGAGGGGAAAAACTGTTTTTT. As protein: CASSFQGGEKLFF.

The chain combines TRBV28 with TRBJ2-7, with 7 bases fitting TRBD1. V shed 6 bases and J 2 bases; nucleotides not matched to a gene: 10. Germline CDR1 reads MDHEN; CDR2 reads SYDVKM. The CDR3 loop spans 15 amino acids. The CDR3: CASSLGDSHPYEQYF. The DNA of the CDR3 is TGTGCCAGCAGCCTTGGGGACAGCCACCCCTACGAGCAGTACTTC.

A remark on this clone: The germline gene is not matched at one end of the junction; a read error may be the cause. This sequence joins TRBV7-9 and TRBJ2-1; 12 bases are a match to TRBD2. The CDR3 covers 14 residues. The V gene's germline CDR1 is SEHNR and CDR2 FQNEAQ (reference sequence). This CDR3 is CASSLAGGGNEQFF. In nucleotides, the CDR3 is TGTGCCAGCAGCCTAGCGGGAGGGGGCAATGAGCAGTTCTTC.

This chain uses TRBV4-2 with TRBJ2-7; D may be TRBD2 (5 bases). Per the germline V gene, CDR1 is LGHNA and CDR2 is YNFKEQ. V was clipped by 0 bases and J by 0 bases, with 12 bases between them. The CDR3 loop spans 16 amino acids. The CDR3 DNA is TGTGCCAGCAGCCAAGATACGGGGATACCCTCCTACGAGCAGTACTTC. Translated: CASSQDTGIPSYEQYF.

V gene TRBV5-5 combines with J gene TRBJ2-3; 9 bases are shared with TRBD2. Germline values: CDR1 SGHKS, CDR2 YYEKEE (reference sequence). This CDR3 is built from 15 residues. Losses at the gene ends were 4 bases for V and 7 bases for J; bases not matched to a gene: 10. The CDR3 coding sequence is TGTGCCAGCAGCCAACAAGCGGGGGGACGGCATACGCAGTATTTT. This gives the protein CASSQQAGGRHTQYF.